Listed here is a single T cell receptor (beta chain). The protocol was immunoSEQ multiplex PCR, while the TCRdb copy is restricted to in-frame clones and leaves out a portion. Of 450,000 to 500,000 clones in the sample, roughly 85% are singletons; the top ten hold approximately 12%. V lost 0 bases and J 8 bases, leaving 21 bases between the germline ends. This CDR3 spans 17 amino acids. Germline V gene lookup returns CDR1 SGDLS and CDR2 YYNGEE. The data belong to a study of shared clonotypes between healthy human individuals. This TCR was recovered from a woman in her thirties or forties in good health. Some clones in this sample may be carry-over from other donors' samples. The chain carries TRBV9 and TRBJ2-1; D remains unclear. Source material: PBMCs. CDR3 protein: CASSVAGTLAVNHEQFF. DNA for the CDR3: TGTGCCAGCAGCGTAGCAGGTACGTTAGCCGTAAATCATGAGCAGTTCTTC.